What follows describes a single T cell receptor beta chain. Time point denoted: pre-treatment sample, taken before nivolumab and TIL therapy. Most excised metastases sampled were pleural nodules or supraclavicular lymph nodes. This specimen comes from a study of TIL therapy for anti-PD-1-resistant metastatic lung cancer. Whole-study context: Tumors carried a median 1.5 non-synonymous mutations per megabase.

Sequencing used immunoSEQ v3. Produced via immunoSEQ multiplex PCR; TCRdb's table is partial and in-frame only. The table shows 10,000 to 12,000 clones, with 56% occurring only once. This CDR3 spans 12 amino acids. V lost 8 bases, J lost 0 bases, and 6 bases lay in between. Germline V gives CDR1 MNHNY, CDR2 SVGAGI (reference sequence). The chain joins TRBV6-6 to TRBJ2-3; D not certain. This specimen consisted of tumor tissue, obtained at baseline. This sequence was found in a person aged 25 to 85 with non-small cell lung cancer. The CDR3 spells CASRASTDTQYF. CDR3 DNA sequence: TGTGCCAGCCGGGCCAGCACAGATACGCAGTATTTT.